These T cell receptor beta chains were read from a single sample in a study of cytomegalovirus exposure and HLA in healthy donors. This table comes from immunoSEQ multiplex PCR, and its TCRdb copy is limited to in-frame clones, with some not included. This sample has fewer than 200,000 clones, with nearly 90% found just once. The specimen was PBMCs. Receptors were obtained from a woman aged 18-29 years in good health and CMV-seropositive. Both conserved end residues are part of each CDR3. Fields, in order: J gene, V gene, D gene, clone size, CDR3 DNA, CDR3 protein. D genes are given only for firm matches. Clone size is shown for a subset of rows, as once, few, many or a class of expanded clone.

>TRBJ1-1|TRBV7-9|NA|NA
TGTGCCAGCAGCTCAGGGGAGGGTGCGAACACTGAAGCTTTCTTT
CASSSGEGANTEAFF
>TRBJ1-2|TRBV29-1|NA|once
TGCAGCGACAGGAAGAACTATGGCTACACCTTC
CSDRKNYGYTF
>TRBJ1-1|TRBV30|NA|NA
TGTGCCAGGGCGAGTGGGGCCGCTGAAGCTTTCTTT
CARASGAAEAFF
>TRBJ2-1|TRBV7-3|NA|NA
TGTGCCAGCAGCTCAAAAGGGACATCCTACAATGAGCAGTTCTTC
CASSSKGTSYNEQFF
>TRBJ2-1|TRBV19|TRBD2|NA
TGTGCCAGTAGTGGACTAGCGGCGAATGAGCAGTTCTTC
CASSGLAANEQFF
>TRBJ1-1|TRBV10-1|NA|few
TGCGCCAGCAGATTAGATATGAACACTGAAGCTTTCTTT
CASRLDMNTEAFF
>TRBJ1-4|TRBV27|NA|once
TGTGCCAGCAGTTTCAGGGGCCTACATAATGAAAAACTGTTTTTT
CASSFRGLHNEKLFF
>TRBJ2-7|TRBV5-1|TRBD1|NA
TGCGCCAGCAGCTTGGGGACAGGCCAAACCTACGAGCAGTACTTC
CASSLGTGQTYEQYF
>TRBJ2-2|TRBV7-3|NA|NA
TGTGCCAGCAGCTTAACTAGCTCCACCGGGGAGCTGTTTTTT
CASSLTSSTGELFF
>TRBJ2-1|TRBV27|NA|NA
TGTGCCAGCAGTCCGGGACTCGGAACCAATGAGCAGTTCTTC
CASSPGLGTNEQFF
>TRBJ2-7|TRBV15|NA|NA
TGTGCCACCAGCAGAGATCGGTACGAGCAGTACTTC
CATSRDRYEQYF
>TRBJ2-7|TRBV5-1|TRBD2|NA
TGCGCCAGCAGCCCGGATGGTAGCGGGAGGGTCGAGCAGTACTTC
CASSPDGSGRVEQYF
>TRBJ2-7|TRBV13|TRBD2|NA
TGTGCCAGCAGCTTAAGTACCTCTAGCGGGAGATCCTACGAGCAGTACTTC
CASSLSTSSGRSYEQYF
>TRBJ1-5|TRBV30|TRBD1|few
TGTGCCTGGAGTGTAGGACAGGGGAGTCAGCCCCAGCATTTT
CAWSVGQGSQPQHF
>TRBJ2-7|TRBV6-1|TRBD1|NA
TGTGCCAGCAGTTTATTACAGGGGGCGTCCTACGAGCAGTACTTC
CASSLLQGASYEQYF
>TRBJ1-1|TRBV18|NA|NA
TGTGCCAGCTCGCTACAGGGAGTCGGCACTGAAGCTTTCTTT
CASSLQGVGTEAFF
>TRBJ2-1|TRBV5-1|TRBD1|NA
TGCGCCAGCACTGGACAGGGGGCAGGATACAATGAGCAGTTCTTC
CASTGQGAGYNEQFF
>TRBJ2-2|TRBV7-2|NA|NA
TGTGCCAGCAGCGCTAAGGGGGTGGGGAACACCGGGGAGCTGTTTTTT
CASSAKGVGNTGELFF
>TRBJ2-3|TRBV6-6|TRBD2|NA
TGTGCCAGCAGATCTAGGACTAGCGGAATCACAGATACGCAGTATTTT
CASRSRTSGITDTQYF
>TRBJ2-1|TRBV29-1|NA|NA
TGCAGCGTTACAGGGCAGAGCTCCTACAATGAGCAGTTCTTC
CSVTGQSSYNEQFF
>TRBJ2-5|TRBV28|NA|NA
TGTGCCAGCAGTTTCTTCAGCGGGACATACGAGACCCAGTACTTC
CASSFFSGTYETQYF
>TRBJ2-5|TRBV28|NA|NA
TGTGCCAGCAGTTTAATAGGTCAGGGCGGAGAGACCCAGTACTTC
CASSLIGQGGETQYF
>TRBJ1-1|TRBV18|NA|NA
TGTGCCAGCTCACTTGGACAAAACACTGAAGCTTTCTTT
CASSLGQNTEAFF
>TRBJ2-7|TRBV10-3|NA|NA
TGTGCCATCAGTGAAGGTGGGAGCTCCTACGAGCAGTACTTC
CAISEGGSSYEQYF
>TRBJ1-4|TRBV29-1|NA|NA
TGCAGCGCCCTCCATTCAGGTGGTGAAAAACTGTTTTTT
CSALHSGGEKLFF
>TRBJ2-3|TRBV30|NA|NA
TGTGCCTGGGGTGGGGCTAGCGCAGATACGCAGTATTTT
CAWGGASADTQYF
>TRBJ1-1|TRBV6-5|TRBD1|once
TGTGCCAGCAGTTACGGACAGGGTATCACTGAAGCTTTCTTT
CASSYGQGITEAFF
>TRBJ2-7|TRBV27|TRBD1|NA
TGTGCCAGCAGTGCATTCCTCCGGGACAGGGGCAACGAGCAGTACTTC
CASSAFLRDRGNEQYF
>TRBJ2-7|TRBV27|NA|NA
TGTGCCAGCAAAAAAATGGCTGGCGAGCAGTACTTC
CASKKMAGEQYF
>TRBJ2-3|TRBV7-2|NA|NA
TGTGCCAGCAGCCGGGATTGGAGCACAGATACGCAGTATTTT
CASSRDWSTDTQYF
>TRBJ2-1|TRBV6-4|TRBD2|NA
TGTGCCAGCAGTGAAAGGCCCGGGACTAGCGGGGCTGAGCAGTTCTTC
CASSERPGTSGAEQFF
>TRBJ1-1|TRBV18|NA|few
TGTGCCAGCTCACTGGAGGGGAACACTGAAGCTTTCTTT
CASSLEGNTEAFF
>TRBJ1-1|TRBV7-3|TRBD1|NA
TGTGCCAGCAGCGTGGACAGGGAATCTGAAGCTTTCTTT
CASSVDRESEAFF
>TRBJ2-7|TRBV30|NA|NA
TGTGCCGGCGAGCCTACAGAGGGCCCCTACGAGCAGTACTTC
CAGEPTEGPYEQYF
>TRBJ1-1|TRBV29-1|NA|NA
TGCAGCGTTGAGAGTCAGAACACTGAAGCTTTCTTT
CSVESQNTEAFF